These T cell receptor beta chains were read from a single sample in a study of post-analysis software for immune sequencing data. TCRdb reprocessed the PCR reads via MiXCR and lists one record per CDR3 protein. The data show around 200,000 distinct CDR3 sequences, 29% seen once. Sample: blood. Receptors were obtained from a girl aged 2 to 17 with multiple sclerosis. Each CDR3 is given with its conserved first and last residue. The D gene is left open where the match is weak. Clone size, where shown, is once, few, many, or a class for clones that have expanded.

>TRBD2|TRBJ2-7|many|TRBV20-1
TGCAGTGTCGGGACTATCAAATCCTACGAGCAGTACTTC
CSVGTIKSYEQYF
>TRBD2|TRBJ2-1|many|TRBV20-1
TGCAGTGCTAGGCCCTCAACTAGCGGGTCTCACAATGAGCAGTTCTTC
CSARPSTSGSHNEQFF
>TRBD2|TRBJ2-7|many|TRBV2
TGTGCCAGCAGGAGGGCTAGCGGGGGAGACGAGCAGTACTTC
CASRRASGGDEQYF
>.|TRBJ1-5|.|TRBV28
TGTGCCAGCAGTTTGAGGTCAGGGGACGGCAATCAGCCCCAGCATTTT
CASSLRSGDGNQPQHF
>TRBD1|TRBJ2-5|many|TRBV28
TGTGCCAGCCTTGCTCGGGCAGGGGGCTATCGGGAGCAGTACTTC
CASLARAGGYREQYF
>.|TRBJ2-7|.|TRBV5-1
TGCGCCAGCAGCGCCCCGCCGGGGGACAGAGTAAACTACGAGCAGTACTTC
CASSAPPGDRVNYEQYF
>TRBD2|TRBJ2-5|few|TRBV20-1
TGCAGTGCCCCGACCGGACTAGCCCGAGAGACCCAGTACTTC
CSAPTGLARETQYF
>.|TRBJ2-1|many|TRBV29-1
TGCAGCGTGGGGGGGACAGCCTACAATGAGCAGTTCTTC
CSVGGTAYNEQFF
>TRBD2|TRBJ2-7|.|TRBV28
TGTGCCAGCAGCCCCCCGGGGGGCTCCTACGAGCAGTACTTC
CASSPPGGSYEQYF
>TRBD1|TRBJ1-1|few|TRBV7-9
TGTGCCAGCAGCCCACAGGGGGCTAGGGAAGCTTTCTTT
CASSPQGAREAFF
>.|TRBJ1-5|many|TRBV12-3/TRBV12-4
TGTGCCAGCAGTTCCTCCGGTAGCAATCAGCCCCAGCATTTT
CASSSSGSNQPQHF
>.|TRBJ1-2|many|TRBV3-1
TGTGCCAGCAGCCAAATGGTGCCAGATGGCTACACCTTC
CASSQMVPDGYTF
>.|TRBJ1-1|few|TRBV28
TGTGCCAGCAGCCGATCTTACACTGAAGCTTTCTTT
CASSRSYTEAFF
>TRBD2|TRBJ2-3|many|TRBV28
TGTGCCAGCAGTTCCATAGCGGGAGGGGCAGATACGCAGTATTTT
CASSSIAGGADTQYF
>.|TRBJ2-3|many|TRBV29-1
TGCAGCGTAGTGGTCCCTACCTCAGATACGCAGTATTTT
CSVVVPTSDTQYF
>.|TRBJ1-2|.|TRBV20-1
TGCAGTGCTAGAGATCGCGGGGGCTCCTATGGCTACACCTTC
CSARDRGGSYGYTF
>.|TRBJ1-2|many|TRBV7-9
TGTGCCAGCAGCTTAGCTACTAGTTTCGCTAACTATGGCTACACCTTC
CASSLATSFANYGYTF
>.|TRBJ2-1|few|TRBV28
TGTGCCAGCAGTTTAAGCGGCTACAATGAGCAGTTCTTC
CASSLSGYNEQFF
>TRBD2|TRBJ2-1|.|TRBV2
TGTGCCAGCAGTGATAAGGGGACTAGCGGGAGGTGGGATGAGCAGTTCTTC
CASSDKGTSGRWDEQFF
>.|TRBJ1-5|few|TRBV28
TGTGCCAGCAGCCCGATTCGGCGGACAAATCAGCCCCAGCATTTT
CASSPIRRTNQPQHF
>TRBD2|TRBJ2-1|.|TRBV2
TGTGCCAGCAGTGAAACTAGCGGAGAGACCCAGTTCTTC
CASSETSGETQFF
>.|TRBJ2-1|.|TRBV30
TGTGCCTCGACGCAGCCCCCATTTAGTGAGCAGTTCTTC
CASTQPPFSEQFF
>.|TRBJ1-5|few|TRBV28
TGTGCCAGCAGTAGTTCGGGGTATCAGTTTGGGAGCAATCAGCCCCAGCATTTT
CASSSSGYQFGSNQPQHF
>TRBD2|TRBJ2-1|.|TRBV4-1
TGCGCCAGTAGCCAGTCGACTAGCGGGAAATTAGACAATGGGCAGTTCTTC
CASSQSTSGKLDNGQFF
>TRBD1|TRBJ2-1|many|TRBV29-1
TGCAGCGTTGAACCCGACAGGGGGTTGTACAATGAGCAGTTCTTC
CSVEPDRGLYNEQFF
>TRBD1|TRBJ1-5|.|TRBV4-1
TGCGCCAGCAGCTTAGGGACAGGCATGAACAGCAATCAGCCCCAGCATTTT
CASSLGTGMNSNQPQHF
>.|TRBJ2-1|few|TRBV12-3/TRBV12-4
TGTGCCAGCAGTTTACCGGGTTGGTACAATGAGCAGTTCTTC
CASSLPGWYNEQFF
>.|TRBJ2-5|once|TRBV15
TGTGCCGCCAGCAGGGGGGTACAGGGGCGGGAGACCCAGTACTTC
CAASRGVQGRETQYF
>.|TRBJ2-7|.|TRBV12-3/TRBV12-4
TGTGCCAGCAAACGATACAAGGGCCTCGAGCAGTACTTC
CASKRYKGLEQYF
>TRBD1|TRBJ2-3|many|TRBV9
TGTGCCAGCAGCCCCGGGACAGCAAGGGGAGATACGCAGTATTTT
CASSPGTARGDTQYF
>.|TRBJ1-5|.|TRBV13
TGTGCCAGCAGCTTAGGGGACGGCAATCAGCCCCAGCATTTT
CASSLGDGNQPQHF
>TRBD2|TRBJ2-5|many|TRBV7-2
TGTGCCAGCAGCTTAGGAAGTGGTGGCGGGAGTAGAGAGACCCAGTACTTC
CASSLGSGGGSRETQYF
>TRBD1|TRBJ2-7|.|TRBV5-1
TGCGCCGGCAGCTTGGACGGGGACAGGGTCTCCGAGCAGTACTTC
CAGSLDGDRVSEQYF
>TRBD1|TRBJ1-2|few|TRBV5-1
TGCGCCAGCAGCTTTGCCGACAGGGGCTATGGCTACACCTTC
CASSFADRGYGYTF
>.|TRBJ1-5|few|TRBV5-1
TGCGCCAGCAGCTGCCCCCTCCGGGACACCTCCTCGCCCCAGCATTTT
CASSCPLRDTSSPQHF
>TRBD1|TRBJ2-4|few|TRBV28
TGTGCCAGCAGTTCCCCCGGGACAGGTGGGAACATTCAGTACTTC
CASSSPGTGGNIQYF
>.|TRBJ2-7|.|TRBV10-3
TGTGCCATCAGTGAGAGTTTGGGCGAGCAGTACTTC
CAISESLGEQYF
>TRBD2|TRBJ2-1|many|TRBV6-1
TGTGCCAGCAGTCCAAGGACTAGCGGGGCCTTTGGGAATGAGCAGTTCTTC
CASSPRTSGAFGNEQFF
>TRBD2|TRBJ2-7|few|TRBV5-1
TGCGCCAGCAGCTTGGGCTCCGGACTAGCGTTAACCGAGCAGTACTTC
CASSLGSGLALTEQYF
>.|TRBJ1-1|.|TRBV14
TGTGCCAGCACCCCATGGTTGGGCACTGAAGCTTTCTTT
CASTPWLGTEAFF
>TRBD1|TRBJ2-5|once|TRBV12-3/TRBV12-4
TGTGCCAGCAGTTTCCGGGACAGGGGGCTCAATGAGCAGTACTTC
CASSFRDRGLNEQYF
>.|TRBJ2-1|many|TRBV15
TGTGCCACCAGCAGAGATAGGGACGCTGCCTACAATGAGCAGTTCTTC
CATSRDRDAAYNEQFF